Listed below are T cell receptor beta chains from one sample, sequenced in a study of identical twins. TCRdb re-called the 5' RACE reads with MiXCR, one entry per CDR3 protein. The sample lists 650,000 to 750,000 distinct CDR3 sequences; less than 25% were seen once. These same data were also listed under a study on T cells expressing NK-cell markers.

Source material: PBMCs. These receptors originate from a woman under 30 in good health. Each CDR3 is given with its conserved first and last residue. The D gene is left open where the match is weak. Size tells how often a clone was seen (once, few, many) or the class of an expanded clone, and some rows leave it out.

TRBJ2-7 . TRBV20-1 many CSAREARDSTHEQYF TGCAGTGCTAGAGAGGCTCGGGATTCGACTCACGAGCAGTACTTC
TRBJ2-1 TRBD2 TRBV10-3 many CASASGRLDEQFF TGTGCCAGCGCTAGCGGGAGACTCGATGAGCAGTTCTTC
TRBJ2-1 . TRBV29-1 once CSANPPGTFNEQFF TGCAGCGCTAATCCTCCAGGGACTTTCAATGAGCAGTTCTTC
TRBJ2-3 . TRBV20-1 . CSARRGDFSTDTQYF TGCAGTGCTCGGAGAGGGGACTTTAGCACAGATACGCAGTATTTT
TRBJ1-2 . TRBV20-1 . CSAKRPTLNYGYTF TGCAGTGCAAAGCGGCCGACCCTCAACTATGGCTACACCTTC
TRBJ1-2 . TRBV29-1 . CSVNPGPYGYTF TGCAGCGTCAATCCGGGACCATATGGCTACACCTTC
TRBJ1-2 . TRBV20-1 few CSAIDYGYTF TGCAGTGCTATAGACTATGGCTACACCTTC
TRBJ2-1 . TRBV7-2 . CASSSAAGTDLEQFF TGTGCCAGCAGCTCGGCGGCGGGTACAGACTTAGAGCAGTTCTTC
TRBJ2-7 TRBD2 TRBV20-1 . CSAQSGGPYEQYF TGCAGTGCTCAGAGCGGGGGACCCTACGAGCAGTACTTC
TRBJ2-7 TRBD1 TRBV6-1 . CASRSTGFYEQYF TGTGCCAGCAGATCGACAGGGTTCTACGAGCAGTACTTC
TRBJ2-2 TRBD2 TRBV5-6 . CASSLRRELNTGELFF TGTGCCAGCAGCTTGCGGCGGGAGCTCAACACCGGGGAGCTGTTTTTT
TRBJ2-1 TRBD2 TRBV10-3 . CAISGPGLAGGYNEQFF TGTGCCATCAGTGGCCCCGGGCTAGCGGGAGGTTACAATGAGCAGTTCTTC
TRBJ1-5 . TRBV7-2 few CASILSNTFNQPQHF TGTGCCAGCATCCTTTCGAATACCTTTAATCAGCCCCAGCATTTT
TRBJ2-7 . TRBV29-1 . CSVVWQGTYGQYF TGCAGCGTTGTTTGGCAGGGGACCTACGGGCAGTACTTC
TRBJ1-2 . TRBV5-6 few CASSLAEKYTF TGTGCCAGCAGCTTGGCGGAGAAGTACACCTTC
TRBJ2-7 TRBD2 TRBV11-2 . CASSSNPQSAGRSYEQYF TGTGCCAGCAGCTCCAACCCTCAATCAGCGGGACGCTCCTACGAGCAGTACTTC
TRBJ1-2 . TRBV6-1 few CASRVSLSYGYTF TGTGCCAGCAGGGTATCCTTATCCTATGGCTACACCTTC
TRBJ2-1 TRBD2 TRBV11-1 . CASSPSTSGRFSYNEQFF TGTGCCAGCAGCCCTTCGACTAGCGGGAGGTTCTCCTACAATGAGCAGTTCTTC
TRBJ2-1 . TRBV28 few CASIPTGYNEQFF TGTGCCAGCATCCCCACAGGGTACAATGAGCAGTTCTTC
TRBJ2-5 TRBD2 TRBV6-5 few CASSYSRAGGQETQYF TGTGCCAGCAGTTACTCGAGGGCGGGAGGGCAAGAGACCCAGTACTTC
TRBJ2-1 TRBD2 TRBV20-1 . CSAPRGGSGNEQFF TGCAGTGCCCCCCGCGGCGGGAGTGGGAATGAGCAGTTCTTC
TRBJ2-1 . TRBV18 . CASSPPGIRTGNEQFF TGTGCCAGCTCACCACCAGGGATTCGAACGGGTAATGAGCAGTTCTTC